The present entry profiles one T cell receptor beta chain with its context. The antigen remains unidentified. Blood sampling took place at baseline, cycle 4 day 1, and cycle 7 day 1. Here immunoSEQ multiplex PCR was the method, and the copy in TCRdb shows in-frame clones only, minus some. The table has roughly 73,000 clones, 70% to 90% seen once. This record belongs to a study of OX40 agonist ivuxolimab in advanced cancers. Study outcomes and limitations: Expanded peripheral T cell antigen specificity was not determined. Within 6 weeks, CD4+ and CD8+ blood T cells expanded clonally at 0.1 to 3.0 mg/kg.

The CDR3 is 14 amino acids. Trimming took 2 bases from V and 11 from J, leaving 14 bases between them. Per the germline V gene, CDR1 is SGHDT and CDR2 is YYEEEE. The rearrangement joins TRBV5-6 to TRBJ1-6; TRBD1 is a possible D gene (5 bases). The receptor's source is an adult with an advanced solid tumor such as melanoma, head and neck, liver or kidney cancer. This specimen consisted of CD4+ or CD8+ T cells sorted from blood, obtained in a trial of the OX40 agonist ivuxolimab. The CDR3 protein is CASSLKPTGTPLHF. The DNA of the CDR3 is TGTGCCAGCAGCTTAAAACCTACAGGAACACCCCTCCACTTT.